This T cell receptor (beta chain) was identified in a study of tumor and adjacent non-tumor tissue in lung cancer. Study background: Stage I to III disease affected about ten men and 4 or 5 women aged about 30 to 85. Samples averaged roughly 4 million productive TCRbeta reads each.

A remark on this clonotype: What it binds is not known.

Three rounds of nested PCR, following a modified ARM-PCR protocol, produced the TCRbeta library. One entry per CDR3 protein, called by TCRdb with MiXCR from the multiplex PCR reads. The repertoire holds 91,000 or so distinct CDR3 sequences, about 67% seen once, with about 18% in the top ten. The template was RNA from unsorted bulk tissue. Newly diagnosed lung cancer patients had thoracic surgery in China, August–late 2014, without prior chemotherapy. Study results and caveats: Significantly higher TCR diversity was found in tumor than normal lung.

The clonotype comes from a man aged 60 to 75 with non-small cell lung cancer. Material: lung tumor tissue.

The CDR3 spells CASSQVIQSGGFTDQYF. CDR3 bases: TGCGCCAGCAGCCAAGTAATACAGAGTGGGGGTTTTACCGACCAGTACTTC. The chain combines TRBV4-1 with TRBJ2-7, with D possibly called TRBD1 or TRBD2 (5 bases each). The V gene's germline CDR1 is MGHRA and CDR2 YSYEKL. With 1 base removed from V and 10 bases from J, the gap between germline ends came to 26 bases. The CDR3 runs to 17 residues.